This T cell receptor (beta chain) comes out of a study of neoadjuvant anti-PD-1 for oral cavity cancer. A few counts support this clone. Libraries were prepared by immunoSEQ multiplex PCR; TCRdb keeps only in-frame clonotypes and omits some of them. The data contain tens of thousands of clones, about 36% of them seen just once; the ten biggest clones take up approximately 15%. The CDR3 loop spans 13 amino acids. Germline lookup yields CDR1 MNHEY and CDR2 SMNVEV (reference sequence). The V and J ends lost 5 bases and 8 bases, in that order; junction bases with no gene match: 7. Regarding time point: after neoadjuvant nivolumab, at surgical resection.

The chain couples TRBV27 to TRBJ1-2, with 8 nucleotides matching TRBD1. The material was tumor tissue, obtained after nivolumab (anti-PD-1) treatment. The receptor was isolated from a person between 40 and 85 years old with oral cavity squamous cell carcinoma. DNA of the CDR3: TGTGCCAGCAGTGCCCCGACAGGGGAAGGCTACACCTTC. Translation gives CASSAPTGEGYTF.